This T cell receptor (beta chain) was retrieved from a study of neurological immune-mediated disorders. TCRdb ran MiXCR on the 5' RACE reads and lists one entry per CDR3 protein. This sample has 35,000 to 45,000 distinct CDR3 sequences, with roughly 7.3% found just once. The CDR3 covers 17 residues. Trimming cost V 2 bases and J 3 bases, with 18 bases left between them. Germline CDR1 SGHRS, CDR2 YFSETQ. This clonotype appeared many times. The sample consisted of PBMCs. The receptor was isolated from a woman aged 40 to 50 in good health. The chain couples TRBV5-1 to TRBJ1-3; D is uncertain. CDR3 loop: CASSFFESSWDGNTIYF. In nucleotides, the CDR3 is TGCGCCAGCAGCTTTTTTGAGTCCTCCTGGGATGGAAACACCATATATTTT.